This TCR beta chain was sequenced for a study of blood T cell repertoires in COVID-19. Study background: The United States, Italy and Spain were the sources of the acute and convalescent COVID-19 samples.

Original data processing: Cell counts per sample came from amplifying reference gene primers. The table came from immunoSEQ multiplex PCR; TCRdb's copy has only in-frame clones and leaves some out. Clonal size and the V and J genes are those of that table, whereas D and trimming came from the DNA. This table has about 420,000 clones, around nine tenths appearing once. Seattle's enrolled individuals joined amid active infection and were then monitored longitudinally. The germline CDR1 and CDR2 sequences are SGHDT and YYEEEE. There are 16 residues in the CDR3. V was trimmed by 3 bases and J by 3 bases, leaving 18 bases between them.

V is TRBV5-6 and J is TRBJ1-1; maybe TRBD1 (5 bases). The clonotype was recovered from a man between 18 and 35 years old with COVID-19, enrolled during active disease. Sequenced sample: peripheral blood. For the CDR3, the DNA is TGTGCCAGCAGCTCCCTCGGAGGCGGGGGTTACACTGAAGCTTTCTTT. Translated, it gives CASSSLGGGGYTEAFF.